This T cell receptor (beta chain) was profiled in a study of blood T cells in healthy people across ages. Study-wide findings and caveats: Per million T cells, the diversity of TCR beta decreased roughly linearly as age advanced.

A second about 7 to 11 cycle PCR used barcoded and J-beta primers. Researchers report that a template-switch adaptor with 12 random nucleotides tagged each cDNA molecule. All samples gave at least 2.5 million CDR3-containing paired-end reads. TCRdb itself ran the 5' RACE reads through MiXCR, one entry per CDR3 protein. There are over a million distinct CDR3 sequences in the sample; 42% occur only once, and around 8% lies in the top ten. As regards this clonotype: No antigen is known for it.

The individuals who served as donors were healthy Caucasians living in Russia, aged roughly 6 to 90. This CDR3 is built from 14 residues. Germline trimming cut 9 bases from V and 3 bases from J; bases unmatched to any gene: 9. Germline CDR1 and CDR2: SNHLY and FYNNEI. The chain has TRBV2 and TRBJ2-3; 7 bases line up with TRBD2. This TCR derives from a woman aged 18-35 years in good health. The sequencing sample was made of blood. CDR3 in amino acids: CARSTSRGTDTQYF. CDR3 coding DNA: TGTGCCAGGTCGACTAGCCGAGGAACAGATACGCAGTATTTT.